In its sample, the clone carrying this T cell receptor (beta chain) was seen many times. Its antigen is not known. A library prepared for alpha chains yielded this beta chain as an off-target read; its size is of little meaning. This sample's time point: sample taken at primary tumor resection. TCRdb re-analysed the 5' RACE reads in MiXCR, keeping a single row per CDR3 protein. Among 17,000 or so distinct CDR3 sequences listed, more than 5% were seen once. The record originates from a study of spatial heterogeneity in lung cancer. General observations from the study: The number of expanded tumor alpha and beta chains correlated with mutation number.

Looked up from germline, CDR1 is SGHTA and CDR2 is FQGNSA. The V and J ends lost 1 base and 0 bases respectively, with 14 bases between them. The CDR3 runs 17 residues. The material was lung tumor tissue, obtained at surgery. The V call is TRBV7-2, the J call TRBJ2-3; perhaps TRBD2 as D (5 bases). This TCR derives from a male donor with early-stage non-small cell lung cancer. The CDR3 sequence: CASSLVRAGASTDTQYF. In nucleotides, the CDR3 is TGTGCCAGCAGCTTAGTGAGGGCGGGCGCGAGCACAGATACGCAGTATTTT.